This passage covers 16 T cell receptor beta chains from one sample sequenced in a study of yellow fever vaccine responses in identical twins. TCRdb fed the RT-PCR reads into MiXCR, producing one record per CDR3 protein. The sample holds roughly 10,000 distinct CDR3 sequences; roughly 80% are singletons and the top ten take around 2%. This sample comprised T cells from blood (PBMCs), unsorted or a sorted subset (not recorded which), obtained before or after yellow fever vaccination (not recorded which). These receptor sequences come from a young woman who received the yellow fever vaccine.

The chain recombines TRBV5-5 with TRBJ2-1; TRBD1 aligns across 7 bases. V trimming: 4 bases; J trimming: 7 bases; junction bases outside the gene matches: 14. The CDR3 is 16 amino acids. Germline values: CDR1 SGHKS, CDR2 YYEKEE (reference sequence). The CDR3 region is CASSRSPGQQTNEQFF. The CDR3 DNA is TGTGCCAGCAGCCGCAGCCCGGGACAGCAGACGAATGAGCAGTTCTTC.

The J gene is TRBJ2-3, the V gene TRBV20-1; D gene ambiguous. V was clipped by 6 bases and J by 2 bases, with 3 bases between them. Per germline, CDR1 DFQATT and CDR2 SNEGSKA (reference sequence). The CDR3 consists of 10 residues. The DNA of the CDR3 is TGCAGTGCCGACACAGATACGCAGTATTTT. It yields the protein CSADTDTQYF.

This rearrangement joins TRBV12-3 or TRBV12-4 to TRBJ2-5, with 7 positions matching TRBD1. This CDR3 is 14 amino acids long. V trimming: 3 bases; J trimming: 4 bases; junction bases outside the gene matches: 5. CDR3 bases: TGTGCCAGCAGTTTGAAGGGGGCTATAGAGACCCAGTACTTC. Translation: CASSLKGAIETQYF.

The V and J genes are TRBV15 and TRBJ2-2, with TRBD2 matching over 12 bases. The length of the CDR3 is 16 residues. Trimming removed 3 bases from V and 6 bases from J; junction bases left unmatched: 5. CDR1 is LNHNV and CDR2 is YYDKDF in the germline V gene (reference sequence). This CDR3 reads CATSRLLAGGPGELFF. The CDR3 nucleotides read TGTGCCACCAGCAGGTTACTAGCGGGAGGCCCCGGGGAGCTGTTTTTT.

J is TRBJ2-2 and V is TRBV2, with a possible D match to TRBD1 (5 bases). Trimming took off 9 bases at V and 7 bases at J, with 15 bases between the two ends. Germline CDR1 is SNHLY and CDR2 is FYNNEI. The CDR3 extends over 13 amino acids. The CDR3 protein is CASNPDSYGELFF. DNA of the CDR3: TGTGCCAGTAACCCCGACAGCTACGGGGAGCTGTTTTTT.

This chain uses TRBV10-1 with TRBJ2-2, with D tentatively TRBD1 (6 bases). V was cut by 6 bases and J by 0 bases, with 8 bases left in between. The germline V gene encodes CDR1 WNHNN and CDR2 SYGVQD (reference sequence). The CDR3 is 14 amino acids. The CDR3 sequence is CASRGQSNTGELFF. DNA of the CDR3: TGCGCCAGCAGAGGACAGTCGAACACCGGGGAGCTGTTTTTT.

V gene TRBV10-1 combines with J gene TRBJ1-1; TRBD1 might be the D (5 bases). The CDR3 is 16 amino acids. Per germline, CDR1 WNHNN and CDR2 SYGVQD (reference sequence). Trimming removed 6 bases from V and 0 bases from J, with 17 bases in between. The CDR3 loop reads CASSPGTDHMNTEAFF. In DNA, the CDR3 is TGCGCCAGCAGCCCCGGGACGGATCACATGAACACTGAAGCTTTCTTT.

The chain has TRBV5-5 and TRBJ2-3; possibly TRBD2 for D (6 bases). The CDR3 is 13 amino acids. Germline CDR1 SGHKS, CDR2 YYEKEE (reference sequence). Deletions cut 2 bases from V and 4 bases from J, with 8 bases between. CDR3 sequence: CASSFSGADTQYF. The CDR3 coding sequence is TGTGCCAGCAGCTTTTCGGGGGCAGATACGCAGTATTTT.

DNA for the CDR3: TGTGCCAGCAGTGTTGACAGAGGATCCTACGAGCAGTACTTC. It codes for CASSVDRGSYEQYF. The chain joins TRBV6-1 to TRBJ2-7, with D perhaps TRBD1 (5 bases). The CDR3 totals 14 residues. Germline CDR1 MNHNS, CDR2 SASEGT. V was trimmed by 4 bases and J by 1 base, leaving 11 bases between them.

The genes are TRBV20-1 and TRBJ2-7; no firm D call. Per germline, CDR1 DFQATT and CDR2 SNEGSKA (reference sequence). Trimming pared 3 bases from V and 5 bases from J, leaving 11 bases between. The length of the CDR3 is 12 residues. This CDR3 is CSASPKADEQYF. CDR3 coding DNA: TGCAGTGCTAGTCCAAAGGCTGACGAGCAGTACTTC.

V usage is TRBV3-1 and J usage is TRBJ2-1; the D gene is possibly TRBD2 (5 bases). The CDR3 runs 11 residues. V dropped 7 bases and J dropped 15 bases, with 16 bases sitting between them. Germline assignment: CDR1 LGHDT and CDR2 YNNKEL (reference sequence). The CDR3 bases are TGTGCCAGCACCCATGGAGGTGAAAGGTTCTTC. Its protein product is CASTHGGERFF.

This chain connects TRBV6-5 to TRBJ1-2; no clear D gene. CDR3 length equals 12 residues. CDR1 is MNHEY and CDR2 is SVGAGI in the germline V gene. V lost 4 bases and J lost 2, with 5 bases in between. The CDR3 protein is CASSSGNYGYTF. In DNA, the CDR3 is TGTGCCAGCAGTTCCGGCAACTATGGCTACACCTTC.

V is TRBV4-2 and J is TRBJ1-2; 8 positions agree with TRBD1. The CDR3 consists of 12 residues. The V gene's germline CDR1 is LGHNA and CDR2 YNFKEQ. V was pared by 10 bases and J by 5 bases, with 6 bases of the junction left unmatched. This CDR3 reads CATLDREYGYTF. CDR3 in DNA: TGTGCCACCCTGGACAGGGAGTATGGCTACACCTTC.

V usage is TRBV5-1 and J usage is TRBJ2-1; perhaps TRBD2 as D (6 bases). This CDR3 has 18 amino acids. CDR1 SGHRS and CDR2 YFSETQ come from the germline V gene. The V end was cut by 4 bases, the J end by 0 bases, with 20 bases between. CDR3 DNA: TGCGCCAGCAGCACCGCGGGACCCCTTACCAGCTCCTACAATGAGCAGTTCTTC. Translating it yields CASSTAGPLTSSYNEQFF.

V usage is TRBV20-1 and J usage is TRBJ1-1; 9 bases agree with TRBD1. J gave up 4 bases and V 6 bases, and 6 bases lay outside the gene matches. The CDR3 length is 13 residues. Germline CDR1 is DFQATT and CDR2 is SNEGSKA (reference sequence). CDR3 protein: CSAPGTGSTEAFF. Here the CDR3 DNA reads TGCAGTGCACCCGGGACAGGGAGCACTGAAGCTTTCTTT.

The chain couples TRBV7-3 to TRBJ2-5; D unresolved. Germline CDR1 and CDR2: SGHTA and FQGTGA. This CDR3 has 14 amino acids. Trimming shortened V by 1 base and J by 1 base, and 7 bases separated the two germline ends. The CDR3 sequence: CASSLSIVQETQYF. Written as DNA, the CDR3 is TGTGCCAGCAGCTTAAGCATTGTCCAAGAGACCCAGTACTTC.